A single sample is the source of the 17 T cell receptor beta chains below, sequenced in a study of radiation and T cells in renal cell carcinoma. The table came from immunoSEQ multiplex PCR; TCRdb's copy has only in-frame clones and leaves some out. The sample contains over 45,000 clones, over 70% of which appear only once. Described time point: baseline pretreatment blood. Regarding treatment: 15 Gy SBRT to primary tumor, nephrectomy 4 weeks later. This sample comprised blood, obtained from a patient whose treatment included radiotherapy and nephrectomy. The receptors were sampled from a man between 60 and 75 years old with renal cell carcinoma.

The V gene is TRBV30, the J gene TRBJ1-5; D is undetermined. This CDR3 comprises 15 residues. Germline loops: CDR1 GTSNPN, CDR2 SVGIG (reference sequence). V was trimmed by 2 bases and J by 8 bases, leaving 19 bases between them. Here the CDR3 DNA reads TGTGCCTGGAGTCTCCCTTGGGGTATTCGAGAGCCCCAGCATTTT. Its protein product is CAWSLPWGIREPQHF.

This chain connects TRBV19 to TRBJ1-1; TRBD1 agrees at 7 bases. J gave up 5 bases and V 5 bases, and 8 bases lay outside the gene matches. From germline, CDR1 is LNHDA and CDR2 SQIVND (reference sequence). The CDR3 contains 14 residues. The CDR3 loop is CASSRDRELTEAFF. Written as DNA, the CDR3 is TGTGCCAGTAGTCGAGACAGGGAATTGACTGAAGCTTTCTTT.

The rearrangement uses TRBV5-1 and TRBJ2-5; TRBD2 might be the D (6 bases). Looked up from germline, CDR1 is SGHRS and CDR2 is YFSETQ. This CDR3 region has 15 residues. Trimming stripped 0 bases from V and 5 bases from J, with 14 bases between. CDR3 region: CASSLDGGNRETQYF. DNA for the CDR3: TGCGCCAGCAGCTTGGACGGCGGGAATCGGGAGACCCAGTACTTC.

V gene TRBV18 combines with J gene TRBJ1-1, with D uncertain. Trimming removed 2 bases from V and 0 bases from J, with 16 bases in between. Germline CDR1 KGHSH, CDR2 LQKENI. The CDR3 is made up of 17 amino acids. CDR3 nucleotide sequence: TGTGCCAGCTCACCAAGGGAAGCCCAGAATCTGAACACTGAAGCTTTCTTT. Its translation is CASSPREAQNLNTEAFF.

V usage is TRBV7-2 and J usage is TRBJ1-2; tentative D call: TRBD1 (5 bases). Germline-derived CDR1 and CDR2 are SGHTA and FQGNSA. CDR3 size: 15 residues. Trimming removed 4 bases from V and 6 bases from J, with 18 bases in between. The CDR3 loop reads CASSSHRGVLDGYTF. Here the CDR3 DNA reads TGTGCCAGCAGCTCGCACCGGGGGGTATTGGATGGCTACACCTTC.

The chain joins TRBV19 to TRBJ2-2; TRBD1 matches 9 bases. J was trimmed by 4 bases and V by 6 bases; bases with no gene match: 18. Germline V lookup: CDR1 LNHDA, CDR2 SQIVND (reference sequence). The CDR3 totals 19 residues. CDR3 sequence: CASSIRGSGTGIRTGELFF. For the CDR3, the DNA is TGTGCCAGTAGCATCCGGGGCTCCGGGACAGGGATCCGCACCGGGGAGCTGTTTTTT.

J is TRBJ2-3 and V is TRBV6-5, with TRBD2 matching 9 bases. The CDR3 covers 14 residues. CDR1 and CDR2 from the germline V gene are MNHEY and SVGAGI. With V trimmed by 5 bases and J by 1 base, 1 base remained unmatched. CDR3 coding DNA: TGTGCCAGCAGTCGACTAGCGGGCACAGATACGCAGTATTTT. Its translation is CASSRLAGTDTQYF.

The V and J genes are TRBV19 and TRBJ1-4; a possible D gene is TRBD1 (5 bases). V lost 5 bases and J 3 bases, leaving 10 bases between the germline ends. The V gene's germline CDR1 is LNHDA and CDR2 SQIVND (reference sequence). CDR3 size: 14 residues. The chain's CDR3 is CASSGGTANEKLFF. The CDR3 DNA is TGTGCCAGTAGTGGGGGGACGGCTAATGAAAAACTGTTTTTT. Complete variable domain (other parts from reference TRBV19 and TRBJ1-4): DGGITQSPKYLFRKEGQNVTLSCEQNLNHDAMYWYRQDPGQGLRLIYYSQIVNDFQKGDIAEGYSVSREKKESFPLTVTSAQKNPTAFYLCASSGGTANEKLFFGSGTQLSVL.

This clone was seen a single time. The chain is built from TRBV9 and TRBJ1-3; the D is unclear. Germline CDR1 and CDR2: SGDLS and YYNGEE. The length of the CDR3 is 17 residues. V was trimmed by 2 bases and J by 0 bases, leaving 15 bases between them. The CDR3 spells CASSVNSIHPSGNTIYF. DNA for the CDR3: TGTGCCAGCAGCGTTAATAGCATTCACCCCTCTGGAAACACCATATATTTT.

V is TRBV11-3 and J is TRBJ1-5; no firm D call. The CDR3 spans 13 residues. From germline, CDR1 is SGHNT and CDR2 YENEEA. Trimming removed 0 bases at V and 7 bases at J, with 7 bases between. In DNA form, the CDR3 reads TGTGCCAGCAGCTTAGATCCAGAGCAGCCCCAGCATTTT. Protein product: CASSLDPEQPQHF.

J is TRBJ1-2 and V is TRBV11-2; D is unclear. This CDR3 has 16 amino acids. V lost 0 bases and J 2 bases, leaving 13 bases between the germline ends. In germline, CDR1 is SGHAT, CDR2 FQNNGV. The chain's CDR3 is CASSLERRDSNYGYTF. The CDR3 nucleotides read TGTGCCAGCAGCTTAGAGCGGAGGGATTCGAACTATGGCTACACCTTC.

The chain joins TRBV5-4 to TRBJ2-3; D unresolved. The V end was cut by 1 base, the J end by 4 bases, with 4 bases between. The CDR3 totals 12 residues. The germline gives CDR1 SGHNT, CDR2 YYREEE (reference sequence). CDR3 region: CASSLNPDTQYF. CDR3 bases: TGTGCCAGCAGCTTGAATCCAGATACGCAGTATTTT.

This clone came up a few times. The CDR3 is CASSGGQGAAYEQYF. CDR3 DNA sequence: TGTGCCAGCAGTGGGGGACAGGGGGCCGCCTACGAGCAGTACTTC. The chain has TRBV25-1 and TRBJ2-7, with 12 positions matching TRBD1. The V gene end was trimmed by 4 bases and the J gene end by 2 bases; junction bases not matched to a gene: 3. The CDR3 totals 15 residues. In germline, CDR1 is MGHDK, CDR2 SYGVNS.

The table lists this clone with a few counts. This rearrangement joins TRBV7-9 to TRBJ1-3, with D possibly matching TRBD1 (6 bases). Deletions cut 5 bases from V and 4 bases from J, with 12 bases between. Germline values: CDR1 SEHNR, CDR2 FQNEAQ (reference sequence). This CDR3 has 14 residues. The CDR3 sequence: CASSGTGQGNTIYF. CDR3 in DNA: TGTGCCAGCAGCGGTACTGGACAGGGAAACACCATATATTTT.

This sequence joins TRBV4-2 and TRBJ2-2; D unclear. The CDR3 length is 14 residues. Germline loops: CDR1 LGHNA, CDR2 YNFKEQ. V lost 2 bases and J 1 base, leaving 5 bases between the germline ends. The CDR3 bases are TGTGCCAGCAGCCAAAGAAAGAACACCGGGGAGCTGTTTTTT. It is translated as CASSQRKNTGELFF.

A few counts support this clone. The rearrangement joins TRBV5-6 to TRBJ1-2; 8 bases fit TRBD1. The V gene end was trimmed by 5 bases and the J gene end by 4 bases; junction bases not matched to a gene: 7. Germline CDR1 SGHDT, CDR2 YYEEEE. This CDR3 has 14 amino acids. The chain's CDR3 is CASSQTGGGYGYTF. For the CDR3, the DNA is TGTGCCAGCAGTCAAACAGGGGGAGGCTATGGCTACACCTTC.

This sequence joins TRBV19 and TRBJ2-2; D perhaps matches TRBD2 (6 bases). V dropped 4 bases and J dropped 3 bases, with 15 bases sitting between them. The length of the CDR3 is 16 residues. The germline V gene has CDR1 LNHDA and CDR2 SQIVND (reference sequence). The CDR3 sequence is CASSNPSTGDTGELFF. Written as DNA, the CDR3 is TGTGCCAGTAGTAATCCATCGACGGGGGACACCGGGGAGCTGTTTTTT.